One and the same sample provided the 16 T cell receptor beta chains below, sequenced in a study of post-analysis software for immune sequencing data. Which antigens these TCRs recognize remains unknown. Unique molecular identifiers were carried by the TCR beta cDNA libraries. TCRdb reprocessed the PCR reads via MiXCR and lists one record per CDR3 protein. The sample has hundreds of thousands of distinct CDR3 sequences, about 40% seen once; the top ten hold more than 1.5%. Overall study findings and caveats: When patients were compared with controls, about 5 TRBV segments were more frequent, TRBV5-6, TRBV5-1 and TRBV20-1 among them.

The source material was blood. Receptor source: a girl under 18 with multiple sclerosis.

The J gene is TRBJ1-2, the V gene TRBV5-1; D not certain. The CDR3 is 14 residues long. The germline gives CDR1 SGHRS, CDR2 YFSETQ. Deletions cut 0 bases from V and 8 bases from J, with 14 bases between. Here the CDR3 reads CASSLEIQTGGYTF. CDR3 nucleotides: TGCGCCAGCAGCTTGGAAATCCAAACGGGCGGCTACACCTTC.

The CDR3 nucleotides read TGCGCCAGCAGCATGGGACAGGGGGACTATGGCTACACCTTC. Translation: CASSMGQGDYGYTF. V usage is TRBV5-1 and J usage is TRBJ1-2; 11 nucleotides align to TRBD1. Germline V gene data show CDR1 as SGHRS and CDR2 as YFSETQ. The ends lost 4 bases at V and 3 bases at J; junction bases unmatched: 2. The CDR3 is made up of 14 amino acids.

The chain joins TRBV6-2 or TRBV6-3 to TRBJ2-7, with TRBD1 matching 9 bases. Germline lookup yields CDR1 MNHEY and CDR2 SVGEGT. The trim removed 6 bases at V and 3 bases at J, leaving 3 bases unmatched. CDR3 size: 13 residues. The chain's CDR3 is CASRKTGGYEQYF. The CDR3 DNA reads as TGTGCCAGCAGGAAGACAGGGGGCTACGAGCAGTACTTC.

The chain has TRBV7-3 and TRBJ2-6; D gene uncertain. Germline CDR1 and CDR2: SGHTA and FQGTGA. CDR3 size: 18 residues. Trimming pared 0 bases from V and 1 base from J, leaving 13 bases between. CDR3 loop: CASSLTAASISGANVLTF. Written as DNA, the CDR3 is TGTGCCAGCAGCTTAACGGCAGCCTCTATTTCTGGGGCCAACGTCCTGACTTTC.

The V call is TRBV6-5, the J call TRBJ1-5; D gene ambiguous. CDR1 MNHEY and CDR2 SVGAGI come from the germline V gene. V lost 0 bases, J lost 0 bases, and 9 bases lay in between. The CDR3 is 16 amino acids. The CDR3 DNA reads TGTGCCAGCAGTTACTCCCGTCAGCCTAGCAATCAGCCCCAGCATTTT. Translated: CASSYSRQPSNQPQHF.

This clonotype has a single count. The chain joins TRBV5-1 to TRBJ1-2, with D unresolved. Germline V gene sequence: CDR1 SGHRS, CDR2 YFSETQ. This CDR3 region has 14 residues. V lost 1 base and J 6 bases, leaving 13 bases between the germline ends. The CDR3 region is CASSLRPNEHGYTF. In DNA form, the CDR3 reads TGCGCCAGCAGCTTGAGGCCGAATGAACATGGCTACACCTTC.

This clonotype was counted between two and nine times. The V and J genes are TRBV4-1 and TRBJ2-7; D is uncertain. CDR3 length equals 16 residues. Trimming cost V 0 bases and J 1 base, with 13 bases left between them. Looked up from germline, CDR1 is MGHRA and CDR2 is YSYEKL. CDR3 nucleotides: TGCGCCAGCAGCCAAGATTGGGTGCTCTTATCCTACGAGCAGTACTTC. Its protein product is CASSQDWVLLSYEQYF.

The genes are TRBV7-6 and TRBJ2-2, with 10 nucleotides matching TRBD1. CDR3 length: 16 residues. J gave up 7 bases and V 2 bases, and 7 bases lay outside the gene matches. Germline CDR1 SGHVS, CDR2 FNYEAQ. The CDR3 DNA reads TGTGCCAGCAGCTTAACCCAGACAGGGGGCGGCGGGGAGCTGTTTTTT. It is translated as CASSLTQTGGGGELFF.

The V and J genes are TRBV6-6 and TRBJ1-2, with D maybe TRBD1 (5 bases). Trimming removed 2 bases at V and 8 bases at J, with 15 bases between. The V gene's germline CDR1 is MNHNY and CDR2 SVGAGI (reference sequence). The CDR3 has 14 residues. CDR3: CASSYDGTARGYTF. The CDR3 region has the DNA TGTGCCAGCAGTTACGATGGGACTGCCAGGGGCTACACCTTC.

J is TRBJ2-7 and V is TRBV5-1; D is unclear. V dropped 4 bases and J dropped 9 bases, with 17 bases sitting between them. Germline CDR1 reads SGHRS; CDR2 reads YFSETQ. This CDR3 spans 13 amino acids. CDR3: CASSGTVIPGQYF. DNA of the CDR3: TGCGCCAGCAGCGGAACCGTTATCCCGGGGCAGTACTTC.

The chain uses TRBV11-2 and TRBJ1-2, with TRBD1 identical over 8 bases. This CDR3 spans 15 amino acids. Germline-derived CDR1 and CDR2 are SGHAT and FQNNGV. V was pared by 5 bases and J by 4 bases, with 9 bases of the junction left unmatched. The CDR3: CASSPWGQDGYGYTF. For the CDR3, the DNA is TGTGCCAGCAGCCCCTGGGGACAGGACGGCTATGGCTACACCTTC.

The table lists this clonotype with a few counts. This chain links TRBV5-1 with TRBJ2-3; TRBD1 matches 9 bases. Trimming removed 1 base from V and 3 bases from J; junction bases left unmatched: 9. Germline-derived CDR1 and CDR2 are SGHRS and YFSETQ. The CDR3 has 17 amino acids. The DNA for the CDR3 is TGCGCCAGCAGCTTGTTCCTTTTGGGACAGGGTACAGATACGCAGTATTTT. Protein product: CASSLFLLGQGTDTQYF.

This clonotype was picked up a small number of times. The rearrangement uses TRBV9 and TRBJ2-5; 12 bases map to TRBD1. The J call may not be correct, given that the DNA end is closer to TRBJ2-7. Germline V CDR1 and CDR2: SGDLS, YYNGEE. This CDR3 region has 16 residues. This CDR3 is CASSVAPGQGAHEQYF. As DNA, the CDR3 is TGTGCCAGCAGCGTAGCCCCGGGACAGGGGGCCCACGAGCAGTACTTC.

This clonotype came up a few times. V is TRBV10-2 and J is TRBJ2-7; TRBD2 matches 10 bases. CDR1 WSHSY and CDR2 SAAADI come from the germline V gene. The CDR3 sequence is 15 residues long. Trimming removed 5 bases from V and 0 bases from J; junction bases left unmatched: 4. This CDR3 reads CASSTSSGSSYEQYF. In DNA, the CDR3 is TGCGCCAGCAGTACCTCTAGCGGGAGCTCCTACGAGCAGTACTTC.

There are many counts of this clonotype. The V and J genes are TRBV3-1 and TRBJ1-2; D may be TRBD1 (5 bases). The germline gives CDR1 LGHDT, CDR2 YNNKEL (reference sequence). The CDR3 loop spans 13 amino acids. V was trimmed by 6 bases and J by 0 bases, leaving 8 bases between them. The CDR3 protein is CASSPQANYGYTF. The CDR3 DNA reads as TGTGCCAGCAGTCCACAGGCTAACTATGGCTACACCTTC.

The CDR3 is CSAKTTDTQYF. CDR3 DNA: TGCAGTGCCAAAACCACAGATACGCAGTATTTT. This sequence joins TRBV20-1 and TRBJ2-3, with D unclear. Per the germline V gene, CDR1 is DFQATT and CDR2 is SNEGSKA (reference sequence). Deletions cut 6 bases from V and 2 bases from J, with 6 bases between. The CDR3 spans 11 residues.